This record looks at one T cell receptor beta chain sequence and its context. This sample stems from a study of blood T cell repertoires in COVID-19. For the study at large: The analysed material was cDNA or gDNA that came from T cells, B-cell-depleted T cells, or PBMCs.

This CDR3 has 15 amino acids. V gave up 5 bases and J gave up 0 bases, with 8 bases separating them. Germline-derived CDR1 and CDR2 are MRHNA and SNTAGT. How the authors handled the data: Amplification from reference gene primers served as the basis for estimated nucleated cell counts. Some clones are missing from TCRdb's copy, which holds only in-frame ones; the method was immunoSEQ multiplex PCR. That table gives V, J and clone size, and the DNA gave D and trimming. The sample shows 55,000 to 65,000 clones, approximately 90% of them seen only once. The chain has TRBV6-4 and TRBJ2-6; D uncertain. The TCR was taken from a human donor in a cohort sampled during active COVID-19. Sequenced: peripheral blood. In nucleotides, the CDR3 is TGTGCCAGCAGTTCTGGGCTCTCTGGGGCCAACGTCCTGACTTTC. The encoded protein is CASSSGLSGANVLTF.